The 21 T cell receptor beta chains listed next were all sequenced from one sample in a study of beta chain features in type 1 diabetes. Every bit of the isolated RNA underwent reverse transcription, so sequencing read expressed TCRB transcripts. Data came from immunoSEQ multiplex PCR; TCRdb stores just in-frame clones and leaves some out. The sample carries more than 120,000 clones, about 12% recorded once. Antigens of these TCRs are unknown. Study results and limitations: Type 1 diabetes patients showed a moderate but significant shortening of TCRB CDR3s in all four CD4+ subsets.

The sample was central memory CD4+ T cells from blood. The receptors shown here come from a man in his late teens or twenties with type 1 diabetes.

J is TRBJ2-3 and V is TRBV4-2; D is perhaps TRBD2 (6 bases). V was trimmed by 3 bases and J by 3 bases, leaving 13 bases between them. The CDR3 is made up of 15 amino acids. Germline V gives CDR1 LGHNA, CDR2 YNFKEQ. CDR3 coding DNA: TGTGCCAGCAGCCAGGCCGGGACTTTAACAGATACGCAGTATTTT. The encoded protein is CASSQAGTLTDTQYF.

This clone occurred many times. The rearrangement joins TRBV5-4 to TRBJ2-1; D might be TRBD1 or TRBD2, each matching 7 bases. V was cut by 4 bases and J by 4 bases, with 15 bases left in between. The V gene's germline CDR1 is SGHNT and CDR2 YYREEE (reference sequence). The CDR3 is 15 residues long. The CDR3 nucleotides are TGTGCCAGCAGCCCGACAGGGCGGGGGTACAATGAGCAGTTCTTC. The encoded protein is CASSPTGRGYNEQFF.

The chain is built from TRBV30 and TRBJ2-7; D not resolved. This CDR3 has 11 residues. Trimming cost V 1 base and J 7 bases, with 8 bases left between them. CDR1 and CDR2 from the germline V gene are GTSNPN and SVGIG (reference sequence). CDR3: CAWSALWEQYF. The CDR3 DNA follows: TGTGCCTGGAGTGCTCTCTGGGAGCAGTACTTC.

The J gene is TRBJ2-5, the V gene TRBV13, with a weak D call TRBD2 (5 bases). Germline CDR1 is PRHDT and CDR2 is FYEKMQ (reference sequence). This CDR3 comprises 12 residues. The germline V and J ends were trimmed by 7 bases and 3 bases, with 9 bases remaining between them. The CDR3 region is CASMDSKETQYF. CDR3 sequence (DNA): TGTGCCAGCATGGACTCCAAAGAGACCCAGTACTTC.

This clone appeared many times. This sequence joins TRBV2 and TRBJ2-1; maybe TRBD1 (5 bases). This CDR3 comprises 13 residues. Germline V gene lookup returns CDR1 SNHLY and CDR2 FYNNEI. The V and J ends lost 4 bases and 9 bases respectively, with 13 bases between them. The CDR3 region is CASSGVGAAEQFF. The CDR3 bases are TGTGCCAGCAGTGGGGTTGGGGCTGCTGAGCAGTTCTTC.

The rearrangement uses TRBV28 and TRBJ2-3; D call uncertain. This CDR3 comprises 14 residues. V was clipped by 6 bases and J by 1 base, with 11 bases between them. Per germline, CDR1 MDHEN and CDR2 SYDVKM. The CDR3 region is CASSPHGGTDTQYF. The CDR3 bases are TGTGCCAGCAGCCCTCATGGGGGCACAGATACGCAGTATTTT.

The chain couples TRBV6-5 to TRBJ2-5; 8 bases are shared with TRBD1. The ends lost 0 bases at V and 2 bases at J; junction bases unmatched: 5. CDR3 size: 16 residues. Per the germline V gene, CDR1 is MNHEY and CDR2 is SVGAGI. The DNA for the CDR3 is TGTGCCAGCAGTTACTCGCAGGGGGCGAGGCAAGAGACCCAGTACTTC. Translation gives CASSYSQGARQETQYF.

This clone was seen a handful of times. CDR3 DNA: TGCGCCAGCAGCTTGGGCCTAAGCACAGATACGCAGTATTTT. Its protein is CASSLGLSTDTQYF. The genes are TRBV5-1 and TRBJ2-3; D not resolved. Germline V gene sequence: CDR1 SGHRS, CDR2 YFSETQ. Trimming shortened V by 0 bases and J by 0 bases, and 5 bases separated the two germline ends. The CDR3 consists of 14 residues. Full variable domain (missing parts from reference TRBV5-1 and TRBJ2-3): KAGVTQTPRYLIKTRGQQVTLSCSPISGHRSVSWYQQTPGQGLQFLFEYFSETQRNKGNFPGRFSGRQFSNSRSEMNVSTLELGDSALYLCASSLGLSTDTQYFGPGTRLTVL.

J is TRBJ2-3 and V is TRBV30; D ambiguous. V was trimmed by 0 bases and J by 0 bases, leaving 7 bases between them. This CDR3 is built from 14 residues. Germline V lookup: CDR1 GTSNPN, CDR2 SVGIG (reference sequence). The CDR3 loop reads CAWSVGQSTDTQYF. CDR3 nucleotides: TGTGCCTGGAGTGTAGGGCAGAGCACAGATACGCAGTATTTT.

This clone was seen a handful of times. J is TRBJ2-4 and V is TRBV15, with D unclear. Germline-derived CDR1 and CDR2 are LNHNV and YYDKDF (reference sequence). The CDR3 has 16 amino acids. V was cut by 0 bases and J by 0 bases, with 9 bases left in between. CDR3 nucleotide sequence: TGTGCCACCAGCAGAGAGGCAAGTCTAGCCAAAAACATTCAGTACTTC. This gives the protein CATSREASLAKNIQYF.

This clone was counted at least ten times. The chain uses TRBV30 and TRBJ1-3, with 10 bases lining up with TRBD1. Trimming at V came to 4 bases and at J to 4 bases, leaving 7 bases not matched to a gene. This CDR3 is built from 15 residues. CDR1 and CDR2 from the germline V gene are GTSNPN and SVGIG (reference sequence). CDR3: CAWTTPGQGGNTIYF. The CDR3 nucleotides read TGTGCCTGGACCACCCCGGGACAGGGGGGAAACACCATATATTTT.

This chain connects TRBV7-6 to TRBJ2-7, with D uncertain. CDR3 length equals 12 residues. Trimming took off 5 bases at V and 4 bases at J, with 9 bases between the two ends. The germline V gene has CDR1 SGHVS and CDR2 FNYEAQ. CDR3 nucleotides: TGTGCCAGCAGCGCCTTGGGGTACGAGCAGTACTTC. Translated: CASSALGYEQYF.

This clone was seen only a few times. The gene calls are TRBV28 and TRBJ1-5; D remains ambiguous. CDR1 is MDHEN and CDR2 is SYDVKM in the germline V gene. The CDR3 covers 14 residues. Trimming took 7 bases from V and 0 from J, leaving 10 bases between them. CDR3 residues: CASKSQYSNQPQHF. DNA for the CDR3: TGTGCCAGCAAATCTCAGTATAGCAATCAGCCCCAGCATTTT.

This clone was found a few times. This chain uses TRBV30 with TRBJ1-2; D may be TRBD1 (5 bases). The CDR3 has 12 amino acids. Trimming removed 2 bases at V and 8 bases at J, with 12 bases between. The germline CDR1 and CDR2 sequences are GTSNPN and SVGIG (reference sequence). CDR3 protein: CAWSQGYSGYTF. CDR3 coding DNA: TGTGCCTGGAGTCAGGGATACTCCGGCTACACCTTC.

This clone was seen more than once but under ten times. V usage is TRBV7-2 and J usage is TRBJ1-1; D perhaps matches TRBD1 (6 bases). V lost 0 bases and J lost 3, with 11 bases in between. From germline, CDR1 is SGHTA and CDR2 FQGNSA. The CDR3 runs 15 residues. The CDR3 loop reads CASSLAQGRYTEAFF. CDR3 sequence (DNA): TGTGCCAGCAGCTTAGCACAGGGCCGGTACACTGAAGCTTTCTTT.

The chain has TRBV19 and TRBJ1-2, with D perhaps matching TRBD1 (6 bases). The length of the CDR3 is 12 residues. V lost 5 bases and J lost 7, with 11 bases in between. CDR1 and CDR2 (germline): LNHDA, SQIVND (reference sequence). The CDR3 DNA is TGTGCCAGTAGTGAACAGGGAAGTGGCTACACCTTC. It yields the protein CASSEQGSGYTF.

This clone was detected only a few times. The rearrangement joins TRBV19 to TRBJ1-5; no definite D call. This CDR3 is built from 12 residues. V lost 5 bases and J lost 4, with 6 bases in between. In germline, CDR1 is LNHDA, CDR2 SQIVND (reference sequence). CDR3 sequence reads: CASSPRNQPQHF. Here the CDR3 DNA reads TGTGCCAGTAGTCCGCGGAATCAGCCCCAGCATTTT.

This clone was observed a handful of times. The chain employs TRBV30 and TRBJ1-6, with D tentatively TRBD1 (5 bases). The CDR3 is 13 amino acids. Trimming stripped 5 bases from V and 10 bases from J, with 15 bases between. Germline assignment: CDR1 GTSNPN and CDR2 SVGIG (reference sequence). The CDR3 DNA follows: TGTGCCTGGGGACGGGAGGGGCAATCACCCCTCCACTTT. Translation: CAWGREGQSPLHF.

The V gene is TRBV2, the J gene TRBJ2-5; D is undetermined. This CDR3 has 10 residues. Germline CDR1 SNHLY, CDR2 FYNNEI. V lost 8 bases to trimming and J lost 7 bases, with 8 bases between them. Here the CDR3 reads CASALGTQYF. In DNA form, the CDR3 reads TGTGCCAGCGCCCTGGGGACCCAGTACTTC. Complete variable domain (other parts from reference TRBV2 and TRBJ2-5): EPEVTQTPSHQVTQMGQEVILRCVPISNHLYFYWYRQILGQKVEFLVSFYNNEISEKSEIFDDQFSVERPDGSNFTLKIRSTKLEDSAMYFCASALGTQYFGPGTRLLVL.

The chain couples TRBV30 to TRBJ2-4; a weak D match, TRBD1 (6 bases). This CDR3 is 13 amino acids long. Between the trimmed V and J ends, which lost 1 base and 4 bases, there was a span of 8 bases. Germline V lookup: CDR1 GTSNPN, CDR2 SVGIG (reference sequence). CDR3 sequence: CAWSGTVKNIQYF. The CDR3 DNA follows: TGTGCCTGGAGTGGGACAGTGAAAAACATTCAGTACTTC.

This clone was detected only a few times. The chain uses TRBV5-4 and TRBJ2-7; either TRBD1 or TRBD2 may supply D (5 bases each). Germline assignment: CDR1 SGHNT and CDR2 YYREEE (reference sequence). This CDR3 spans 16 amino acids. V was shortened by 6 bases and J by 3 bases, with 22 bases between the two germline ends. The CDR3 DNA sequence: TGTGCCAGCACCCCTGGGGAGCTTTTGGGGCTCTACGAGCAGTACTTC. This translates into CASTPGELLGLYEQYF.